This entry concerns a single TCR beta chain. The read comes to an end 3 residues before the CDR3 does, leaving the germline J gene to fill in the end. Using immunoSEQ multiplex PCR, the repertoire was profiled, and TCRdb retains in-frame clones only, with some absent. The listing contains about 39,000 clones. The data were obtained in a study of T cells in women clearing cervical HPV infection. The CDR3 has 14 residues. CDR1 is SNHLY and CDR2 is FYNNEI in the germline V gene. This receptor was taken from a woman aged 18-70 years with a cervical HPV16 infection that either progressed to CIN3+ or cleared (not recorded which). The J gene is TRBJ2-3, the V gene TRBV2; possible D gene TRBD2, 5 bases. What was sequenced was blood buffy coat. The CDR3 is CASSTFRGQETQYF. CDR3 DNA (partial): TGTGCCAGCAGTACTTTTCGGGGTCAAGAGACG.